The T cell receptor (beta chain) described here comes from a study of blood T cell repertoires in COVID-19 (dated by TCRdb to between 2020 and 2021). Study-level background: Collaborator samples came from the United States, Italy and Spain and covered acute and convalescent phases of COVID-19. The material from the prospective study consisted of cDNA or gDNA derived from T cells, B-cell-depleted T cells, or PBMCs. The dataset comprised deeply sampled blood TCRbeta repertoires from subjects exposed to, actively infected with, or recovered from COVID-19. The repertoires were made available in a free public database intended to serve as a resource for research on the immune response to SARS-CoV-2. Samples came from the ongoing ImmuneRACE study (first 160 participants) plus 1,254 subjects from 6 global collaborators. The sample metadata nearly always contained a de-identified subject ID, COVID-19 status, age in years and sex. Where available, HLA class I and class II types were taken from metadata supplied by the sample provider and were not determined by assay-based typing.

Whole blood was collected in K2EDTA tubes by collaborating institutions according to the institutions' own protocols. For TCRbeta analysis, collaborators shipped samples in one of three forms: frozen whole blood, isolated PBMCs, or DNA extracted from either of those sample types. Measured from the cysteine to the phenylalanine, the CDR3 is 15 residues long. Here the CDR3 DNA is all that survives: 45 bases in frame from base 1. A distance of 14 bases separates the germline ends of V and J, which lose 0 bases and 8 bases respectively. CDR1 SGHRS and CDR2 YFSETQ were looked up in the germline V gene. The investigation overall reported the following: How much clinical and demographic metadata was included differed by source and by participant, and the metadata was provided uncurated.

TCRbeta CDR3 regions were amplified from genomic DNA using the immunoSEQ Assay, a bias-controlled multiplex PCR. The authors' pipeline ran thus. The number of nucleated cells in each sample was estimated from the amplification of reference gene primers within the assay. To quantify the absolute abundance of each unique TCRbeta CDR3 rearrangement, sequence reads were collapsed and filtered. Productive Simpson clonality was computed per sample as the square root of Simpson's diversity index over productive rearrangements. Held by TCRdb, this immuneACCESS table contains in-frame sequences only and omits some clones. Under half of the omission traces to an unresolved V gene where checked; the cause of the rest is unknown. Clone size and the V and J calls come from that table; the DNA yielded D and trimming. The table for this sample lists 130,000 to 150,000 clones; roughly 90% of them were counted only once. The ten largest clones add up to about 1.5% of the sample.

As regards this clone: Its antigen remains undetermined. No qualities accompany the bases; no much larger clone lies one base away.

The sequencing sample was made of peripheral blood. The receptor was derived from a human donor in a cohort sampled during active COVID-19. The V gene is TRBV5-1 and the J gene is TRBJ1-4; too little of a D gene remains to name it. The CDR3 region has the sequence CASSLGPSTEEKLFF. DNA sequence: TGCGCCAGCAGCTTGGGACCCTCAACGGAGGAAAAACTGTTTTTT.